A selection of T cell receptor beta chains follows, all from one sample in a study of molecular identifiers for immune sequencing clone quantification. TCRdb called the PCR reads again in MiXCR, with one record for every CDR3 protein. The sample gives 20,000 to 30,000 distinct CDR3 sequences, 15% to 20% of which show up once; around 1% is in the top ten. What was sequenced was naive CD8+ T cells from blood, with Jurkat cell RNA spiked in. The source is a human donor in good health. Some libraries in this study had Jurkat cell RNA spiked in. Both conserved end residues are part of each CDR3. Each record gives: CDR3 length, J gene, clone size, V gene, D gene, CDR3 DNA, CDR3 protein. A D gene is named only where the DNA matches it firmly. Only part of the rows carry a size: once, few, many, or a class if the clone is expanded.

15	TRBJ1-4	many	TRBV4-3	TRBD1	TGCGCCAGCAGCCAAGATGAGGGGACAGAGCAAAAACTGTTTTTT	CASSQDEGTEQKLFF
16	TRBJ2-3	many	TRBV20-1	TRBD2	TGCAGTGCCACCCCTCGAATAGCGGGAGGGCCAGATACGCAGTATTTT	CSATPRIAGGPDTQYF
14	TRBJ2-3	medium-sized	TRBV27	NA	TGTGCCAGCAGTTTAGCATTACGCACAGATACGCAGTATTTT	CASSLALRTDTQYF
14	TRBJ2-7	many	TRBV27	NA	TGTGCCAGCAGCCTCTCTCCCCGAGGTCACGAGCAGTACTTC	CASSLSPRGHEQYF
12	TRBJ1-3	many	TRBV5-1	NA	TGCGCCAGCAGCTTGGACGGAAACACCATATATTTT	CASSLDGNTIYF
14	TRBJ2-7	many	TRBV5-4	TRBD2	TGTGCCAGCAGCTTGCGGGAGGCCCCCTACGAGCAGTACTTC	CASSLREAPYEQYF
15	TRBJ2-2	many	TRBV3-1	NA	TGTGCCAGCAGAAACTACAGGGCTTCTAGCGGGGAGCTGTTTTTT	CASRNYRASSGELFF
13	TRBJ2-1	NA	TRBV7-8	NA	TGTGCCAACAGCGAAGACACTACCAATGAGCAGTTCTTC	CANSEDTTNEQFF
10	TRBJ2-3	many	TRBV7-3	NA	TGTGCCAGCCCAGGGGAGGGGCAGTATTTT	CASPGEGQYF
14	TRBJ2-3	NA	TRBV19	TRBD1	TGTGCCAGTAGTATGGGACAGGTCACAGATACGCAGTATTTT	CASSMGQVTDTQYF
14	TRBJ2-7	NA	TRBV7-9	NA	TGTGCCAGCAGCCCGCCCGACAGACCCTACGAGCAGTACTTC	CASSPPDRPYEQYF
16	TRBJ1-1	many	TRBV9	TRBD1	TGTGCCAGCAGCATAGGGGACAGTCCGATGAACACTGAAGCTTTCTTT	CASSIGDSPMNTEAFF
14	TRBJ2-7	many	TRBV29-1	TRBD1	TGCAGCGTTCTTATTCCGGGACAGGGGGTCGAGCAGTACTTC	CSVLIPGQGVEQYF
16	TRBJ2-4	many	TRBV12-3/TRBV12-4	NA	TGTGCCAGCAGTTTCTCCCCGGGAGAGGGCAAAAACATTCAGTACTTC	CASSFSPGEGKNIQYF
14	TRBJ2-3	many	TRBV13	NA	TGTGCCAGCAGCTTCGGACGAAGCACAGATACGCAGTATTTT	CASSFGRSTDTQYF
17	TRBJ2-3	many	TRBV7-6	TRBD2	TGTGCCAGCAGCTTAGGACTAGCGGGGGGTAATCCAGATACGCAGTATTTT	CASSLGLAGGNPDTQYF
13	TRBJ2-7	many	TRBV12-3/TRBV12-4	TRBD2	TGTGCCAGCAGCCCCGGGAGGGTTCTTGAGCAGTACTTC	CASSPGRVLEQYF
14	TRBJ2-7	NA	TRBV6-6	NA	TGTGCCAGCAGTGCACAGGGGGGGGCCTACGAGCAGTACTTC	CASSAQGGAYEQYF
12	TRBJ2-7	many	TRBV29-1	NA	TGCAGCGTCCGGGCCCCAGGGAACGAGCAGTACTTC	CSVRAPGNEQYF
12	TRBJ2-7	many	TRBV6-1	NA	TGTGCCAGCAGTGAAGGATTCTACGAGCAGTACTTC	CASSEGFYEQYF
18	TRBJ2-4	many	TRBV2	NA	TGTGCCAGCAGTGAACCGCGCCCCCAACAGGGCTTAAAAAACATTCAGTACTTC	CASSEPRPQQGLKNIQYF
13	TRBJ2-1	many	TRBV19	NA	TGTGCCAGTAGGACGGCGGTTTACAATGAGCAGTTCTTC	CASRTAVYNEQFF
17	TRBJ2-5	many	TRBV7-6	TRBD2	TGTGCCAGCAGCTTAGATGCTAGCGGGGGGTACCAAGAGACCCAGTACTTC	CASSLDASGGYQETQYF
15	TRBJ2-1	many	TRBV3-1	NA	TGTGCCAGCAGCTCGGAGGGCAGGGAAGTGGCCGGGCAGTTCTTC	CASSSEGREVAGQFF
17	TRBJ2-6	many	TRBV7-9	NA	TGTGCCAGCAGCTTAAACGATGGTGGTTCTGGGGCCAACGTCCTGACTTTC	CASSLNDGGSGANVLTF
19	TRBJ2-7	many	TRBV2	TRBD1	TGTGCCAGCAGTGAGGGTCCTTCCGGGACAGGGCTTCTTGCAGGCGAGCAGTACTTC	CASSEGPSGTGLLAGEQYF
14	TRBJ2-1	many	TRBV5-6	NA	TGTGCCAGCAGCCCATCCCACAGCTACAATGAGCAGTTCTTC	CASSPSHSYNEQFF
15	TRBJ2-3	few	TRBV7-9	TRBD2	TGCGCCAGCAACTCCATAGCGGGGACCACAGATACGCAGTATTTT	CASNSIAGTTDTQYF
16	TRBJ2-1	many	TRBV4-1	TRBD2	TGCGCCAGCAGCCAGACGGGACTAGCGGCCTACAATGAGCAGTTCTTC	CASSQTGLAAYNEQFF
14	TRBJ1-4	medium-sized	TRBV5-1	NA	TGCGCCAGCAGCTTGGATCCAACTAATGAAAAACTGTTTTTT	CASSLDPTNEKLFF
14	TRBJ2-5	many	TRBV6-2/TRBV6-3	NA	TGTGCCAGCAGTTACTTTTCCGGCCAAGAGACCCAGTACTTC	CASSYFSGQETQYF
15	TRBJ2-5	many	TRBV7-9	NA	TGTGCCAGCAGCCTGAGTTGGGACCCGAAAGAGACCCAGTACTTC	CASSLSWDPKETQYF
17	TRBJ1-6	many	TRBV6-5	NA	TGTGCCAGCAGTTACGGGGCAGGGTTCTCCTATAATTCACCCCTCCACTTT	CASSYGAGFSYNSPLHF
14	TRBJ2-5	medium-sized	TRBV7-9	NA	TGTGCCAGCAGGGTCCAGGGACTCCAAGAGACCCAGTACTTC	CASRVQGLQETQYF
17	TRBJ2-5	medium-sized	TRBV4-1	TRBD2	TGCGCCAGCAGCCATGAAGTCGGACTAGCGGCCCAAGAGACCCAGTACTTC	CASSHEVGLAAQETQYF
18	TRBJ1-6	few	TRBV4-3	NA	TGCGCCAGCAGCCAAGAATATCGTGCCCTTCCCCTTAATACACCCCTCCACTTT	CASSQEYRALPLNTPLHF
13	TRBJ2-3	many	TRBV3-1	TRBD1	TGTGCCAGCTCGGGACAGGGGGGTTATACGCAGTATTTT	CASSGQGGYTQYF
15	TRBJ2-7	many	TRBV16	TRBD1	TGTGCCAGCGCTAGCCGGGGGACAGGGGTGTACGAGCAGTACTTC	CASASRGTGVYEQYF
12	TRBJ1-5	many	TRBV28	NA	TGTGCCAGCAGTCACGTCAGGGAGCCCCAGCATTTT	CASSHVREPQHF
13	TRBJ2-2	NA	TRBV11-3	NA	TGTGCCAGCAGCACCAGAGGAACCGTGGAGCTGTTTTTT	CASSTRGTVELFF
13	TRBJ2-1	many	TRBV3-1	NA	TGTGCCAGCAGAGGGGAAGACTACAATGAGCAGTTCTTC	CASRGEDYNEQFF
17	TRBJ2-1	many	TRBV10-3	NA	TGTGCCATCAGTGAGTCTAGTCTAGCGAGAGCCTACAATGAGCAGTTCTTC	CAISESSLARAYNEQFF
13	TRBJ2-7	many	TRBV18	TRBD2	TGTGCCAGCACGACTAGCGGGAGTAGGGAGCAGTACTTC	CASTTSGSREQYF
18	TRBJ1-1	many	TRBV14	NA	TGTGCCAGCAGCCAAGAGCAAATTCGGGGGGCCATGAACACTGAAGCTTTCTTT	CASSQEQIRGAMNTEAFF
12	TRBJ2-7	few	TRBV11-2	TRBD1	TGTGCCAGCAGTTACGACAGGGGTAAGCAGTACTTC	CASSYDRGKQYF
12	TRBJ2-3	many	TRBV5-4	NA	TGTGCCAGCAGCTCGGACACAGATACGCAGTATTTT	CASSSDTDTQYF
13	TRBJ2-1	many	TRBV12-3/TRBV12-4	NA	TGTGCCAGCACCTCAGGGTCCCCCAATGAGCAGTTCTTC	CASTSGSPNEQFF
16	TRBJ2-3	NA	TRBV11-2	NA	TGTGCCAGCGGCTTAGAAGACAGTGCTGCCTCAGACACGCAGTATTTT	CASGLEDSAASDTQYF
15	TRBJ2-3	many	TRBV4-3	NA	TGCGCCAGCAGCCAAGCGGTACCTAGCACAGATACGCAGTATTTT	CASSQAVPSTDTQYF
15	TRBJ1-4	many	TRBV3-1	TRBD1	TGTGCCAGCAGCCAAGGGACAGGAAAAAATGAAAAACTGTTTTTT	CASSQGTGKNEKLFF
12	TRBJ1-5	many	TRBV20-1	NA	TGCAGTGCTTGGACGGCTTATCAGCCCCAGCATTTT	CSAWTAYQPQHF
14	TRBJ2-7	many	TRBV5-6	NA	TGTGCCAGCAGCTTGGGAGCAGGTACCTACGAGCAGTACTTC	CASSLGAGTYEQYF
14	TRBJ1-5	many	TRBV12-5	NA	TGTGCTAGTCAATCCGGGGTGGGCAATCAGCCCCAGCATTTT	CASQSGVGNQPQHF
15	TRBJ2-4	many	TRBV9	NA	TGTGCCAGCAGCGTTAGCGGCCTAGCCAAAAACATTCAGTACTTC	CASSVSGLAKNIQYF
13	TRBJ1-2	NA	TRBV29-1	NA	TGCAGCGTTAAGGCCGGTTCGGATATCCCTTACACCTTC	CSVKAGSDIPYTF